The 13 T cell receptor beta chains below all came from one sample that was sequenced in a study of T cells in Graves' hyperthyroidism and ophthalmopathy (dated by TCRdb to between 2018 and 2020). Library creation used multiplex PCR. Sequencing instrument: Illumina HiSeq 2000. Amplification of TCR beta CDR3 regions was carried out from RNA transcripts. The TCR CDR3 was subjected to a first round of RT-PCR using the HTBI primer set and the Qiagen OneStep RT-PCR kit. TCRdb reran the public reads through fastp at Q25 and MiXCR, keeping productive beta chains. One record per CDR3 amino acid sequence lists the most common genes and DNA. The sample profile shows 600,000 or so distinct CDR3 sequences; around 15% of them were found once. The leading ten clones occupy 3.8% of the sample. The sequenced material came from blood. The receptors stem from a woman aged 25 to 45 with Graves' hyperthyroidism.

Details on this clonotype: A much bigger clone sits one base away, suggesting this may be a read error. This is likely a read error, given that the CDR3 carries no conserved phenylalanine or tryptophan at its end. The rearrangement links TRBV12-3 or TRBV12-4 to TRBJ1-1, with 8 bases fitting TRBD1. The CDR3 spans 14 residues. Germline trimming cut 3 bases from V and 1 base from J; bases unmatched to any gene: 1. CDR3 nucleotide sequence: TGTGCCAGCAGTTTCGGACAGGGGAACACTGAAGCTTTCCTT. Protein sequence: CASSFGQGNTEAFL.

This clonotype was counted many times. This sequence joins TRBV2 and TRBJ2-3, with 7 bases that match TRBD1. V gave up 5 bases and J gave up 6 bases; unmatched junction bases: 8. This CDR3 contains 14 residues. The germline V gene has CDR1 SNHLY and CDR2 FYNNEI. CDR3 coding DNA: TGTGCCAGCAGTCGGGACAGCCCGAGGGATACGCAGTATTTT. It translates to CASSRDSPRDTQYF.

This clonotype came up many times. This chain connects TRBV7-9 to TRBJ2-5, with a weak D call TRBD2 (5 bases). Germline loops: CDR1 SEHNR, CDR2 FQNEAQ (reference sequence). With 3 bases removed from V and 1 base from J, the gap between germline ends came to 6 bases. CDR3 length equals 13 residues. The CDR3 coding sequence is TGTGCCAGCAGCTTGGGAGCCCAAGAGACCCAGTACTTC. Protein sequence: CASSLGAQETQYF.

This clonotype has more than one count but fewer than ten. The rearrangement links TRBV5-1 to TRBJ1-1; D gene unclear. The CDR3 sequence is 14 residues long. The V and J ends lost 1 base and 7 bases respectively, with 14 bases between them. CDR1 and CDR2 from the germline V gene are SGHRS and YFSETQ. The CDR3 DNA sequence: TGCGCCAGCAGCTTGAAAGAAGGTTGGGGTGAAGCTTTCTTT. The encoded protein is CASSLKEGWGEAFF.

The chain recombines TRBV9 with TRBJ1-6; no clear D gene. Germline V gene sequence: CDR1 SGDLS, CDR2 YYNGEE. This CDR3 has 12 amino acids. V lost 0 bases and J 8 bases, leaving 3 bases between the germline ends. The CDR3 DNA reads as TGTGCCAGCAGCGTAGGAGATTCACCCCTCCACTTT. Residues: CASSVGDSPLHF.

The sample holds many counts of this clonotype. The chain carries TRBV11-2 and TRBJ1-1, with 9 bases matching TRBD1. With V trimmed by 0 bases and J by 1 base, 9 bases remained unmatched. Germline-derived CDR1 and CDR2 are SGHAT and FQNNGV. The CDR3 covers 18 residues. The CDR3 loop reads CASSLDPYRGHGNTEAFF. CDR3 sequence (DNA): TGTGCCAGCAGCTTAGACCCTTACAGGGGGCACGGGAACACTGAAGCTTTCTTT.

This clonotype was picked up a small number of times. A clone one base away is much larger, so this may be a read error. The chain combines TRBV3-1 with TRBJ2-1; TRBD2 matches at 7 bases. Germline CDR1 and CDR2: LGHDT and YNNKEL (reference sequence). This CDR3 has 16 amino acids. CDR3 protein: CTSSQTRSSGRNEQFF. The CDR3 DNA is TGTACCAGCAGCCAAACGCGGTCTAGCGGAAGAAATGAGCAGTTCTTC.

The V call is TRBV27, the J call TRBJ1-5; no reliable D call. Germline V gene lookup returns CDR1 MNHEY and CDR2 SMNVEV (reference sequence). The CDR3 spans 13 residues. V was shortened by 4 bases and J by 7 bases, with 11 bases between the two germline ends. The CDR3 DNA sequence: TGTGCCAGCAGTTCAATAAGAGGCCAGCCCCAGCATTTT. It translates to CASSSIRGQPQHF.

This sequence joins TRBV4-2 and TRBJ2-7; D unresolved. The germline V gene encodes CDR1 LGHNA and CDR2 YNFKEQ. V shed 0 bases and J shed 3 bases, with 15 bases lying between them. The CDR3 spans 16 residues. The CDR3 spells CASSQDPKENYYEQYF. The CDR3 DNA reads TGTGCCAGCAGCCAAGACCCCAAGGAGAATTACTACGAGCAGTACTTC.

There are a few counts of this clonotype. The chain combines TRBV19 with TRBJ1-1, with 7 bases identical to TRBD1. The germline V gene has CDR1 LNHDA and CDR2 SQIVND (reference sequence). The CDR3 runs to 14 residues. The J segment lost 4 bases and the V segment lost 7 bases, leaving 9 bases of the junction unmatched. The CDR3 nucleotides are TGTGCCAGTACCACGACAGGGTTGGGCACTGAAGCTTTCTTT. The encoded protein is CASTTTGLGTEAFF.

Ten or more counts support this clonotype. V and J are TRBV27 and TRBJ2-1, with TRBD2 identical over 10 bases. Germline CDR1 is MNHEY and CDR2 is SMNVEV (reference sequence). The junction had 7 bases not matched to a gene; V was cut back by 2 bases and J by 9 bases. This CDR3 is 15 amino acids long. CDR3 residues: CASSLTSGTTIEQFF. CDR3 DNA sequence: TGTGCCAGCAGTTTAACTAGCGGGACTACTATTGAGCAGTTCTTC.

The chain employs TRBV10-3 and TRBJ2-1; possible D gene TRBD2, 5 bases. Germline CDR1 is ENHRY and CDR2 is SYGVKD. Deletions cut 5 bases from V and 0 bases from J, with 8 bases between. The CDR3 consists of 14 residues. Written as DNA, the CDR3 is TGTGCCATCAGTTGTGGGAGCTCCTACAATGAGCAGTTCTTC. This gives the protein CAISCGSSYNEQFF.

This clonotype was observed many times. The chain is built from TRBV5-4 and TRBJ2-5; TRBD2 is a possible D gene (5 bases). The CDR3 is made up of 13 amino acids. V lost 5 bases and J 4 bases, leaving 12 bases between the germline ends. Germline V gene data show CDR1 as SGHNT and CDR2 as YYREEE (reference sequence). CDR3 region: CASSIHGVETQYF. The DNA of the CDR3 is TGTGCCAGCAGTATACACGGGGTAGAGACCCAGTACTTC. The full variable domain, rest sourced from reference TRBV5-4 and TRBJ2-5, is ETGVTQSPTHLIKTRGQQVTLRCSSQSGHNTVSWYQQALGQGPQFIFQYYREEENGRGNFPPRFSGLQFPNYSSELNVNALELDDSALYLCASSIHGVETQYFGPGTRLLVL.